This T cell receptor (beta chain) stems from a study of graft-versus-host responses after intestinal transplantation. Details on this clone: Antigen: not known.

Method: immunoSEQ multiplex PCR; TCRdb's copy keeps in-frame clones and lacks some. Seen here are about 85,000 clones, about four fifths observed once, and the top ten hold about 17%. Germline-derived CDR1 and CDR2 are ENHRY and SYGVKD. V lost 2 bases and J lost 4, with 6 bases in between. CDR3 length: 14 residues. This specimen was unstimulated CD8+ T cells sorted from spleen or lymph node cells, taken before intestinal transplant. The receptor was isolated from a human donor who received an intestinal transplant. The rearrangement joins TRBV10-3 to TRBJ2-6; D is unclear. The CDR3 spells CAISEDSGANVLTF. CDR3 coding DNA: TGTGCCATCAGTGAGGACTCCGGGGCCAACGTCCTGACTTTC.